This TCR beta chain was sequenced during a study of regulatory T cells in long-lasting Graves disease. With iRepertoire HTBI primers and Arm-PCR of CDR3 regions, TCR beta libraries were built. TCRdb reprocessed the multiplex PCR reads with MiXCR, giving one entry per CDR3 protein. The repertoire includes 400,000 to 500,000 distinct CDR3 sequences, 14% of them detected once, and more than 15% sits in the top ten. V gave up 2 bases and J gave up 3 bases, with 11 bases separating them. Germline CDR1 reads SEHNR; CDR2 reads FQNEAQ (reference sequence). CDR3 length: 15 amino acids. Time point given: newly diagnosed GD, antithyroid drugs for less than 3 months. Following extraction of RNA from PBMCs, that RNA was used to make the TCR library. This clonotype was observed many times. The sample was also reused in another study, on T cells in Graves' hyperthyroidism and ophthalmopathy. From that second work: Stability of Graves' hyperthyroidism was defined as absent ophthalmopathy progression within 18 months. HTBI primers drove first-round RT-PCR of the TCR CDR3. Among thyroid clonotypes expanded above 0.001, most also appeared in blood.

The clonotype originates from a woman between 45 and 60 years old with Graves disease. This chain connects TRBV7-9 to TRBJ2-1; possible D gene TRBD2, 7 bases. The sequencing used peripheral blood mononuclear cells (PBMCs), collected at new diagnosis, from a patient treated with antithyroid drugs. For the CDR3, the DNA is TGTGCCAGCAGCTTAATGGGGGGGCTCTACAATGAGCAGTTCTTC. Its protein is CASSLMGGLYNEQFF.